This T cell receptor (beta chain) was found in a study of T cell responses to AZD1222 COVID-19 vaccine. The repertoire was sequenced with immunoSEQ multiplex PCR; TCRdb's copy has only in-frame clones and lacks some. In the table there are about 160,000 clones, approximately 90% of which are singletons. CDR3 length: 13 residues. The germline V and J ends were trimmed by 6 bases and 7 bases, with 12 bases remaining between them. The V gene's germline CDR1 is WSHSY and CDR2 SAAADI. About this clone: Its target is unknown.

The study, taken as a whole, reports: Spike-specific TCR breadth and depth rose after two AZD1222 doses.

The gene calls are TRBV10-2 and TRBJ2-2, with D possibly matching TRBD2 (5 bases). This clonotype was sampled from an adult who received the AZD1222 COVID-19 vaccine. The sequencing used peripheral blood, collected 28 days after the second AZD1222 dose. The chain's CDR3 is CASRDSWGGELFF. CDR3 sequence (DNA): TGCGCCAGCAGGGACTCCTGGGGCGGGGAGCTGTTTTTT.